One and the same sample provided the 2 T cell receptor beta chains below, sequenced in a study of T cell repertoires in cytomegalovirus infection. No antigen is known for these receptors. From the reads, TCRdb called clonotypes with MiXCR, one entry per CDR3 protein. The data show 550,000 to 700,000 distinct CDR3 sequences, approximately 40% seen once. The source was cultured PBMCs, collected from culture after CMV antigen stimulation. The receptors stem from a human donor in good health (CMV status not recorded). Some clones in this sample may be carry-over from other donors' samples.

This clonotype came up a few times. The chain is built from TRBV20-1 and TRBJ1-1, with no clear D. The CDR3 is made up of 12 amino acids. CDR1 is DFQATT and CDR2 is SNEGSKA in the germline V gene (reference sequence). The V end was cut by 3 bases, the J end by 3 bases, with 8 bases between. The CDR3 here is CSASAGHTEAFF. The CDR3 nucleotides are TGCAGTGCTAGTGCCGGGCACACTGAAGCTTTCTTT.

This clonotype appeared a few times. V usage is TRBV6-1 and J usage is TRBJ2-7; 11 bases are shared with TRBD1. There are 14 residues in the CDR3. Looked up from germline, CDR1 is MNHNS and CDR2 is SASEGT. The V gene end was trimmed by 4 bases and the J gene end by 5 bases; junction bases not matched to a gene: 4. CDR3 in DNA: TGTGCCAGCAGTGCGGGACAGGGGGGAGACGAGCAGTACTTC. It translates to CASSAGQGGDEQYF.